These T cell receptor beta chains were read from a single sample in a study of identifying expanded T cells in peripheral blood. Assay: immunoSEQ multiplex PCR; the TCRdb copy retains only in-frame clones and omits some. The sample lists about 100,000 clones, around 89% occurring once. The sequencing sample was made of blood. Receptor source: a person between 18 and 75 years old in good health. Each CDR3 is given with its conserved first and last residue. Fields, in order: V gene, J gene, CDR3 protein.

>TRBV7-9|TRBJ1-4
CASSPNRVEEKLFF
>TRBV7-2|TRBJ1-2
CASSPQGWMGGYTF
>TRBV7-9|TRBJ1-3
CASNLGQGDGGGNTIYF
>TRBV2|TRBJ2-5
CASSVVPGSGETQYF
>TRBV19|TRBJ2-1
CASSILGGGYNEQFF
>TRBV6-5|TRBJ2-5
CASSATGGTQYF
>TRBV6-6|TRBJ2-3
CASSPTRAPVPDTQYF
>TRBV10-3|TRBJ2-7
CAIRSQTGGSYEQYF
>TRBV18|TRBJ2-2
CASSPSSGGRTGELFF
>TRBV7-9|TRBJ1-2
CASSPHRASDYGYTF
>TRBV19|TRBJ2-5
CASTLGLAGALRQETQYF
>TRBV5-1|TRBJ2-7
CASSLAGRLYEQYF
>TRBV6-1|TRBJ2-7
CASSVGGEQYF
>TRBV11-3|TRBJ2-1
CASSLDQSGSRSYNEQFF
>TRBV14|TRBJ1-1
CASSQHEVAYTEAFF
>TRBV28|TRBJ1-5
CASSPTGSPNQPQHF
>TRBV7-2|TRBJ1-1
CASSPRQGRYTEAFF
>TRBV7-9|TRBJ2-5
CASSSLGGFQETQYF
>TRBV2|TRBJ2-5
CASSKGRLLETQYF
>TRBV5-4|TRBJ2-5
CASSAGTYSFQETQYF
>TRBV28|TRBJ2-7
CATALAPNEQYF
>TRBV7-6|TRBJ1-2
CASSPQENYGYTF
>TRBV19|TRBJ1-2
CASVNPGQSYGYTF
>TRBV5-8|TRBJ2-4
CASSFAGGQTSLAKNIQYF
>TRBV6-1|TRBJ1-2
CASSEAFQNYGYTF
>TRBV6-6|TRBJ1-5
CASTTRDQPQHF
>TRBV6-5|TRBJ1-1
CASSLTGTGATEAFF
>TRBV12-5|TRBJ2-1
CASGFRLYKTSASYNEQFF
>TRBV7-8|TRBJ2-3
CASSLYQGGGLFADTQYF
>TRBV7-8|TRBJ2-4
CASSLGLSPPKNIQYF
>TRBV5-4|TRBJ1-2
CASSWTASDGYTF
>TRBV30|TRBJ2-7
CAWGLGGDEQYF
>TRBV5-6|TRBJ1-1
CASSLERIWNTEAFF
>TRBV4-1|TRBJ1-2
CASSPGGQGVSYTF
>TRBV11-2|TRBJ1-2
CASSPGQLYGYTF
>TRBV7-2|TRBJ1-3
CASSYRQGRSGNTIYF
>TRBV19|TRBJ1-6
CASSTSGGAKSSYNSPLHF
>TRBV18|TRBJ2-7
CASSPRDDAYEQYF
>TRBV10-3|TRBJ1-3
CAISEGTGGSGNTIYF
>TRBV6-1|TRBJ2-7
CASSEVTSGGYEQYF
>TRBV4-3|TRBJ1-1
CASSQDWTGTEAFF
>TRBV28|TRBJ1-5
CASSRQGSNQPQHF
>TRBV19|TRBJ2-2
CASSPRDRRTEWPGELFF
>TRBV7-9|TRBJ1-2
CASSLDRRTFHSNYGYTF
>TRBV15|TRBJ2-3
CATSSGDRGGDTQYF
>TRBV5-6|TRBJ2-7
CASSPTGRDRGEQYF
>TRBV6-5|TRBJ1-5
CASSEASHQPQHF
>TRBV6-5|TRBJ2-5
CASSRGLGRETQYF